These T cell receptor beta chains were read from a single sample in a study of radiation and T cells in renal cell carcinoma. Measured with immunoSEQ multiplex PCR; TCRdb has only the in-frame clones, and not every one. The table lists some 140,000 clones, roughly 90% of them singletons. Sequences were derived from blood, sampled from a patient whose treatment included radiotherapy and nephrectomy. These receptors were collected from a woman between 50 and 59 years old with renal cell carcinoma. Each CDR3 is given with its conserved first and last residue. The D gene is left open where the match is weak. A clone size is listed for some rows: how often the clone was seen (once, few, many), or a class if it is expanded.

NA,TRBV7-3,NA,TRBJ2-3,TGTGCCAGCAGCTTAGGGTCAGGTCCTTTAGATACGCAGTATTTT,CASSLGSGPLDTQYF
NA,TRBV2,NA,TRBJ2-5,TGTGCCAGCAGTGAAAGGGGGAGGACCCAGTACTTC,CASSERGRTQYF
NA,TRBV7-2,NA,TRBJ1-6,TGTGCCAGCAGCTTAAGGGGCGCGGGACCGATCTACTTT,CASSLRGAGPIYF
NA,TRBV6-5,NA,TRBJ1-2,TGTGCCAGCTTCGGCAACTATGGCTACACCTTC,CASFGNYGYTF
NA,TRBV6-1,TRBD1,TRBJ2-5,TGTGCCAGCAGCACCGGGACAGGGGGCGGGGGGACCCAGTACTTC,CASSTGTGGGGTQYF
once,TRBV10-3,NA,TRBJ1-2,TGTGCCATCAGTGAGTCTGATGGGGGGGTCTATGGCTACACCTTC,CAISESDGGVYGYTF
NA,TRBV9,NA,TRBJ1-2,TGTGCCAGCAGCGCTCACCGGGACACCAACTATGGCTACACCTTC,CASSAHRDTNYGYTF
NA,TRBV15,TRBD2,TRBJ2-2,TGTGCCACCAGCAGAGATAGGAGCGGGGGGTTCGGGGAGCTGTTTTTT,CATSRDRSGGFGELFF
NA,TRBV6-6,TRBD1,TRBJ2-7,TGTGCCAGCAGTTCCCCCGACAGGGGTCAGTACGAGCAGTACTTC,CASSSPDRGQYEQYF
NA,TRBV29-1,NA,TRBJ2-5,TGCAGCGTTGAAGGGGGGCAGCAAGAGACCCAGTACTTC,CSVEGGQQETQYF
NA,TRBV14,NA,TRBJ1-2,TGTGCCAGCAGCCAGGCGCTAAATGGGGGCTACACCTTC,CASSQALNGGYTF
NA,TRBV10-3,NA,TRBJ1-2,TGTGCCATCAGTGATTTTGGGGGCGACCTCTATGGCTACACCTTC,CAISDFGGDLYGYTF
NA,TRBV5-1,TRBD2,TRBJ2-3,TGCGCCAGCAGAGAGGCTAGCGGCGACACAGATACGCAGTATTTT,CASREASGDTDTQYF
NA,TRBV4-2,TRBD1,TRBJ2-7,TGTGCCAGCAGCCCAGGGGACAGGGAGCTTCTGGAGCAGTACTTC,CASSPGDRELLEQYF
NA,TRBV21-1,NA,TRBJ2-7,TGTGCCAGCAGCAACAGCCCAAACCGACACTACGAGCAGTACTTC,CASSNSPNRHYEQYF
NA,TRBV19,NA,TRBJ1-2,TGTGCCAGTAGTGAAAACGCGATACAGGGAATCGGCTACACCTTC,CASSENAIQGIGYTF
NA,TRBV6-5,TRBD2,TRBJ2-3,TGTGCCAGCAGTTACGAGCGGGGGGTCACAGATACGCAGTATTTT,CASSYERGVTDTQYF
NA,TRBV4-2,TRBD1,TRBJ1-1,TGTGCCAGCAGCCAACCGGGACAGCAAAACACTGAAGCTTTCTTT,CASSQPGQQNTEAFF
NA,TRBV30,NA,TRBJ1-2,TGTGCTTGGACTATATTTCCTGGGAATGGCTACACCTTC,CAWTIFPGNGYTF
NA,TRBV11-1,TRBD2,TRBJ2-7,TGTGCCAGCAGCCGGGGGCCCAGGGCTAGCGGGGGGTCCTACGAGCAGTACTTC,CASSRGPRASGGSYEQYF
NA,TRBV7-5,NA,TRBJ2-7,TGTGCCAGAAGCTTACCGCATACCGCCAGGGTGGACGAGCAGTACTTC,CARSLPHTARVDEQYF
NA,TRBV2,NA,TRBJ1-5,TGTGCCAGCAGTGCTGACAGTCTAAGCAATCAGCCCCAGCATTTT,CASSADSLSNQPQHF
NA,TRBV6-4,NA,TRBJ1-4,TGTGCCAGCAGTTTCCGGGACGTAGGATCTCCTAATGAAAAACTGTTTTTT,CASSFRDVGSPNEKLFF
NA,TRBV9,TRBD1,TRBJ2-7,TGTGCCAGCAGCGAGAGGGGGCAGTTGGGCGAGCAGTACTTC,CASSERGQLGEQYF
once,TRBV4-1,NA,TRBJ1-5,TGCGCCAGCAGCCAAGGGCTAGGGGGTGATCAGCCCCAGCATTTT,CASSQGLGGDQPQHF
once,TRBV11-2,TRBD1,TRBJ1-1,TGTGCCAGCATCGACAGGGCGGACACTGAAGCTTTCTTT,CASIDRADTEAFF
NA,TRBV6-6,TRBD2,TRBJ2-1,TGTGCCAGCAACAACGGGGGGGCCCCGTTCTTC,CASNNGGAPFF
NA,TRBV19,NA,TRBJ1-2,TGTGCCAGTAGTACCCAGGGGATCAACTATGGCTACACCTTC,CASSTQGINYGYTF
NA,TRBV6-1,TRBD2,TRBJ2-7,TGTGCCAGCGATGAGAGCGGGAGGGTCAAGCAGTACTTC,CASDESGRVKQYF
NA,TRBV7-2,NA,TRBJ1-2,TGTGCCAGCAGCTTAGCAGGGGCTGGCTATGGCTACACCTTC,CASSLAGAGYGYTF
NA,TRBV7-2,TRBD2,TRBJ2-1,TGTGCCAGCAGCTTACTAGCGGGGGGTTACAATGAGCAGTTCTTC,CASSLLAGGYNEQFF
NA,TRBV19,TRBD2,TRBJ2-3,TGTGCCAGTAGGGGCACTAGCGGGGGCCCCATAGGGACAGATACGCAGTATTTT,CASRGTSGGPIGTDTQYF
few,TRBV19,NA,TRBJ1-3,TGTGCCAGTTCTCAGGGTTTCAACTCTGGAAACACCATATATTTT,CASSQGFNSGNTIYF
few,TRBV5-4,NA,TRBJ2-3,TGTGCCAGCAGCTTGGTCATCACAGATACGCAGTATTTT,CASSLVITDTQYF
NA,TRBV5-6,TRBD1,TRBJ1-2,TGTGCCAGCAGCTTGTCAGGGGGCGGGATCTATGGCTACACCTTC,CASSLSGGGIYGYTF
few,TRBV18,NA,TRBJ1-2,TGTGCCAGCTCACCCCCATCTACTCTACTTAACTATGGCTACACCTTC,CASSPPSTLLNYGYTF
NA,TRBV6-6,TRBD1,TRBJ1-3,TGTGCCAGCAGTGGCAGGGGGCGCGGAAACACCATATATTTT,CASSGRGRGNTIYF
NA,TRBV30,NA,TRBJ1-2,TGTGCCTGGAATCTGGGGGCGGGCGGAAATTCTAACTATGGCTACACCTTC,CAWNLGAGGNSNYGYTF
NA,TRBV6-6,NA,TRBJ1-4,TGTGCCAGCAGTGACCCAGGGGTGGGGGGTGAAAAACTGTTTTTT,CASSDPGVGGEKLFF
NA,TRBV7-9,TRBD1,TRBJ2-1,TGTGCCAGCAGCTTGGGGGGACAGGGAAGGGGCAATGAGCAGTTCTTC,CASSLGGQGRGNEQFF
NA,TRBV4-1,NA,TRBJ2-5,TGCGCCAGCAGCCAACCAACCCCGGGAAAGGAGACCCAGTACTTC,CASSQPTPGKETQYF
NA,TRBV5-8,TRBD1,TRBJ2-7,TGTGCCAGCAGCTGGGACAGAACCTACGAGCAGTACTTC,CASSWDRTYEQYF
NA,TRBV18,NA,TRBJ1-3,TGTGCCAGCTCGGCCGGGTTCTCTGGAAACACCATATATTTT,CASSAGFSGNTIYF
NA,TRBV7-9,NA,TRBJ1-2,TGTGCCAGCAGCTCTTCTAACAGGAGGAGTTCCCTTCGTGCCTATGGCTACACCTTC,CASSSSNRRSSLRAYGYTF
NA,TRBV5-1,TRBD1,TRBJ2-7,TGCGCCAGCAGCTCGGACAGGGGTTCCTACGAGCAGTACTTC,CASSSDRGSYEQYF
NA,TRBV4-3,NA,TRBJ2-7,TGCGCCAGCAGCCTCGGCCCCTCCTACGAGCAGTACTTC,CASSLGPSYEQYF
NA,TRBV14,TRBD2,TRBJ2-1,TGTGCCAGCAGCCAAGATAGCGGGACCCTCAATGAGCAGTTCTTC,CASSQDSGTLNEQFF
NA,TRBV5-1,TRBD1,TRBJ2-2,TGCGCCAGCTGCCCGACAGGGTGGGACACCGGGGAGCTGTTTTTT,CASCPTGWDTGELFF
NA,TRBV6-6,TRBD2,TRBJ2-1,TGTGCCAGCAGTAAACCGGGACTAGCGGGGTTTAATGAGCAGTTCTTC,CASSKPGLAGFNEQFF
once,TRBV10-3,TRBD2,TRBJ2-1,TGTGCCATCAGTGAAAAGCGGGGGGGCAATGAGCAGTTCTTC,CAISEKRGGNEQFF
NA,TRBV7-8,NA,TRBJ1-5,TGTGCCAGCAGCTTAAGCGGGGGAAGTAGCAATCAGCCCCAGCATTTT,CASSLSGGSSNQPQHF
NA,TRBV25-1,NA,TRBJ2-3,TGTGCCAGCAGTGGAGGACACTACACAGATACGCAGTATTTT,CASSGGHYTDTQYF
NA,TRBV19,NA,TRBJ1-2,TGTGCCAGTAGTATTCGTCCAGAGAACTATGGCTACACCTTC,CASSIRPENYGYTF
NA,TRBV9,NA,TRBJ1-6,TGTGCCAGCAGCGTAGAGGGGCTTAATTCACCCCTCCACTTT,CASSVEGLNSPLHF
few,TRBV20-1,NA,TRBJ2-2,TGCAGTGCCGGATTCTCCGGGGAGCTGTTTTTT,CSAGFSGELFF
once,TRBV30,NA,TRBJ2-6,TGTGCCTGGAGTGGGGGGCCCAGCTCTGGGGCCAACGTCCTGACTTTC,CAWSGGPSSGANVLTF
NA,TRBV2,NA,TRBJ1-5,TGTGCCAGCAGTGTGGCCTACAGCAATCAGCCCCAGCATTTT,CASSVAYSNQPQHF
NA,TRBV2,TRBD2,TRBJ2-2,TGTGCCAGCAGTGAAGAGTGGGAGGGGGGGGAGCTGTTTTTT,CASSEEWEGGELFF
NA,TRBV18,TRBD2,TRBJ2-1,TGTGCCAGCTCACCAAGCGGGACTAATGAGCAGTTCTTC,CASSPSGTNEQFF